The 31 T cell receptor beta chains below were found in one sample sequenced in a study of early T cells in non-severe SARS-CoV-2 infection. TCRdb fed the 5' RACE reads into MiXCR, producing one record per CDR3 protein. This sample has approximately 81,000 distinct CDR3 sequences, with around 15% found just once. Sequencing was carried out using whole blood. The source is an adult who was a healthcare worker with PCR-confirmed SARS-CoV-2 infection or an uninfected control (not recorded which).

This clonotype was detected many times. This rearrangement joins TRBV18 to TRBJ2-5; D ambiguous. CDR3 length equals 13 residues. The V end lost 0 bases, the J end lost 3 bases, and 5 bases lay between the germline ends. Germline V CDR1 and CDR2: KGHSH, LQKENI. Written as DNA, the CDR3 is TGTGCCAGCTCACCACCGGCAGAAGAGACCCAGTACTTC. Translating gives CASSPPAEETQYF.

This clonotype was seen a few times. The genes are TRBV3-1 and TRBJ1-2; TRBD1 is a possible D gene (5 bases). V lost 2 bases to trimming and J lost 3 bases, with 10 bases between them. Germline loops: CDR1 LGHDT, CDR2 YNNKEL (reference sequence). The length of the CDR3 is 14 residues. This CDR3 is CASSQQGSYYGYTF. Here the CDR3 DNA reads TGTGCCAGCAGCCAACAGGGAAGTTACTATGGCTACACCTTC. Full variable domain (remainder filled in from reference TRBV3-1 and TRBJ1-2): DTAVSQTPKYLVTQMGNDKSIKCEQNLGHDTMYWYKQDSKKFLKIMFSYNNKELIINETVPNRFSPKSPDKAHLNLHINSLELGDSAVYFCASSQQGSYYGYTFGSGTRLTVV.

J is TRBJ2-5 and V is TRBV30, with TRBD2 matching over 14 bases. Trimming at V came to 0 bases and at J to 8 bases, leaving 2 bases not matched to a gene. The CDR3 is 14 residues long. CDR1 GTSNPN and CDR2 SVGIG come from the germline V gene (reference sequence). CDR3 protein: CAWSVGTSGSTQYF. The CDR3 nucleotides are TGTGCCTGGAGTGTAGGGACTAGCGGGAGCACCCAGTACTTC.

This clonotype was seen repeatedly, ten times or more. This chain links TRBV11-2 with TRBJ2-1, with 7 positions matching TRBD1. There are 17 residues in the CDR3. Losses at the gene ends were 4 bases for V and 7 bases for J; bases not matched to a gene: 16. Germline-derived CDR1 and CDR2 are SGHAT and FQNNGV. The CDR3 nucleotides are TGTGCCAGCAGCTATTCCGTGGGAACAGGGGCCTCGAATGAGCAGTTCTTC. Its protein is CASSYSVGTGASNEQFF.

This clonotype was seen repeatedly, ten times or more. The chain has TRBV6-5 and TRBJ1-1; no definite D call. The germline V gene encodes CDR1 MNHEY and CDR2 SVGAGI. Trimming took off 1 base at V and 1 base at J, with 10 bases between the two ends. The CDR3 loop spans 15 amino acids. The CDR3 is CASSYFRGRNTEAFF. CDR3 sequence (DNA): TGTGCCAGCAGTTACTTCAGAGGAAGGAACACTGAAGCTTTCTTT.

The V and J genes are TRBV20-1 and TRBJ2-5, with 12 bases lining up with TRBD2. With 5 bases clipped from V and 4 bases from J, the junction kept 8 bases outside the gene matches. Per germline, CDR1 DFQATT and CDR2 SNEGSKA (reference sequence). The CDR3 runs 15 residues. CDR3 sequence: CSAFRTSGDLETQYF. CDR3 in DNA: TGCAGTGCTTTTCGGACTAGCGGGGACCTAGAGACCCAGTACTTC.

There are many counts of this clonotype. The DNA of the CDR3 is TGTGCCAGCAGTTACTCGAGGTTGGGGTATTCTGAGCAGTTCTTC. Translation: CASSYSRLGYSEQFF. The chain carries TRBV6-5 and TRBJ2-1; D uncertain. Germline V lookup: CDR1 MNHEY, CDR2 SVGAGI. V lost 0 bases to trimming and J lost 9 bases, with 15 bases between them. The CDR3 loop spans 15 amino acids.

There are many counts of this clonotype. The rearrangement uses TRBV24-1 and TRBJ2-7; 7 bases align to TRBD1. This CDR3 is 15 amino acids long. Trimming cost V 2 bases and J 6 bases; bases outside gene matches: 9. Per the germline V gene, CDR1 is KGHDR and CDR2 is SFDVKD. CDR3 sequence reads: CATSDSTGWLGEQYF. The CDR3 DNA is TGTGCCACCAGTGATTCGACAGGGTGGCTTGGCGAGCAGTACTTC.

This clonotype was seen at least ten times. The genes are TRBV20-1 and TRBJ2-1; 7 positions match TRBD2. CDR1 is DFQATT and CDR2 is SNEGSKA in the germline V gene (reference sequence). V lost 3 bases to trimming and J lost 0 bases; unmatched junction nucleotides: 2. The CDR3 totals 14 residues. Here the CDR3 reads CSARGGSSYNEQFF. CDR3 nucleotides: TGCAGTGCTAGGGGCGGGAGCTCCTACAATGAGCAGTTCTTC.

This chain joins TRBV14 and TRBJ1-2, with D unclear. V was cut by 8 bases and J by 4 bases, with 14 bases left in between. CDR3 size: 13 residues. The germline gives CDR1 SGHDN, CDR2 FVKESK. The CDR3 loop is CASARALSYGYTF. The CDR3 DNA follows: TGTGCCAGCGCAAGGGCTCTCAGCTATGGCTACACCTTC.

The chain employs TRBV19 and TRBJ2-2; weak D call: TRBD1 (7 bases). The CDR3 extends over 15 amino acids. V lost 3 bases to trimming and J lost 3 bases, with 11 bases between them. CDR1 is LNHDA and CDR2 is SQIVND in the germline V gene (reference sequence). CDR3 DNA sequence: TGTGCCAGTAGTATTTTCAGGGGGGACACCGGGGAGCTGTTTTTT. The encoded protein is CASSIFRGDTGELFF.

This clonotype was seen many times. The chain combines TRBV7-8 with TRBJ2-7; 9 nucleotides line up with TRBD1. The CDR3 spans 13 residues. Germline V gene lookup returns CDR1 SGHVS and CDR2 FQNEAQ. V shed 4 bases, J shed 6 bases, and the junction held 4 bases outside the gene matches. CDR3 amino acids: CASSSGTGSEQYF. The DNA for the CDR3 is TGTGCCAGCAGCTCCGGGACAGGGAGCGAGCAGTACTTC.

In its sample, this clonotype was seen a few times. The chain employs TRBV5-6 and TRBJ2-1; 10 bases line up with TRBD1. Germline V lookup: CDR1 SGHDT, CDR2 YYEEEE. CDR3 size: 19 residues. The ends lost 4 bases at V and 0 bases at J; junction bases unmatched: 13. The DNA of the CDR3 is TGTGCCAGCAGCAGACAGGGGGCTTGGCGGGAGGTCTCCTACAATGAGCAGTTCTTC. Protein sequence: CASSRQGAWREVSYNEQFF.

This rearrangement joins TRBV5-1 to TRBJ2-3; 10 positions agree with TRBD2. The CDR3 loop spans 16 amino acids. Germline-derived CDR1 and CDR2 are SGHRS and YFSETQ. With 0 bases clipped from V and 3 bases from J, the junction kept 4 bases outside the gene matches. CDR3 nucleotides: TGCGCCAGCAGCTTGGGGCTAGCGGGAGCAACAGATACGCAGTATTTT. This translates into CASSLGLAGATDTQYF.

In its sample, this clonotype was seen a few times. The rearrangement joins TRBV29-1 to TRBJ2-1; no clear D. V was clipped by 6 bases and J by 3 bases, with 12 bases between them. Germline CDR1 and CDR2: SQVTM and ANQGSEA. The CDR3 runs 13 residues. CDR3 loop: CSVSPRLYNEQFF. CDR3 in DNA: TGCAGCGTATCACCCCGCCTCTACAATGAGCAGTTCTTC.

This clonotype occurred many times. This sequence joins TRBV5-1 and TRBJ1-1, with a tentative D call TRBD1 (5 bases). Deletions cut 4 bases from V and 1 base from J, with 11 bases between. The CDR3 is made up of 14 amino acids. Germline-derived CDR1 and CDR2 are SGHRS and YFSETQ. CDR3 loop: CASSSQGSNTEAFF. For the CDR3, the DNA is TGCGCCAGCAGCAGCCAGGGATCGAACACTGAAGCTTTCTTT.

With regard to this clonotype: A read error may account for a junction end that differs from germline. The chain joins TRBV7-7 to TRBJ1-2; no definite D call. The CDR3 totals 13 residues. Germline loops: CDR1 SSHAT, CDR2 FNYEAQ (reference sequence). In DNA, the CDR3 is TGTGCTAGCAGCTCGTCGGCGGCCTATGGCTACACCTTC. Translated: CASSSSAAYGYTF.

Many counts were recorded for this clonotype. The V gene is TRBV3-1, the J gene TRBJ1-3, with D possibly matching TRBD1 (5 bases). The CDR3 extends over 16 amino acids. The V end was cut by 1 base, the J end by 4 bases, with 14 bases between. Germline values: CDR1 LGHDT, CDR2 YNNKEL (reference sequence). CDR3 nucleotides: TGTGCCAGCAGCCAAGGGTGGGGCTCCGGGGGAAACACCATATATTTT. Amino acids: CASSQGWGSGGNTIYF. The whole variable domain, filled in from reference TRBV3-1 and TRBJ1-3, reads DTAVSQTPKYLVTQMGNDKSIKCEQNLGHDTMYWYKQDSKKFLKIMFSYNNKELIINETVPNRFSPKSPDKAHLNLHINSLELGDSAVYFCASSQGWGSGGNTIYFGEGSWLTVV.

This clonotype has just a few counts. The chain carries TRBV6-5 and TRBJ2-2; no clear D. The CDR3 runs to 14 residues. Per the germline V gene, CDR1 is MNHEY and CDR2 is SVGAGI. V was cut by 2 bases and J by 2 bases, with 6 bases left in between. Here the CDR3 DNA reads TGTGCCAGCAGTTACGGCCTCAACACCGGGGAGCTGTTTTTT. Protein: CASSYGLNTGELFF.

This clonotype appeared a few times. This rearrangement joins TRBV19 to TRBJ2-5; 8 bases map to TRBD2. The CDR3 consists of 16 residues. Germline CDR1 reads LNHDA; CDR2 reads SQIVND (reference sequence). With V trimmed by 3 bases and J by 0 bases, 6 bases remained unmatched. Here the CDR3 reads CASSIGSSGYQETQYF. DNA of the CDR3: TGTGCCAGTAGTATCGGGTCTAGCGGGTACCAAGAGACCCAGTACTTC.

This clonotype was seen only a few times. The chain has TRBV6-5 and TRBJ2-7; 9 bases align to TRBD2. In germline, CDR1 is MNHEY, CDR2 SVGAGI. The V gene end was trimmed by 5 bases and the J gene end by 3 bases; junction bases not matched to a gene: 11. The CDR3 consists of 16 residues. The CDR3: CASSPSGGGGLYEQYF. In DNA, the CDR3 is TGTGCCAGCAGTCCCTCAGGCGGGGGGGGACTCTACGAGCAGTACTTC.

This clonotype turned up a few times. The J gene is TRBJ1-6, the V gene TRBV5-4, with D possibly TRBD1 on 6 matching bases. CDR3 length equals 17 residues. The ends were cut back, 1 base at V and 7 bases at J, with 18 bases in the middle. The germline gives CDR1 SGHNT, CDR2 YYREEE (reference sequence). CDR3 loop: CASSLLVRGMENSPLHF. For the CDR3, the DNA is TGTGCCAGCAGCTTGCTCGTCAGGGGTATGGAGAATTCACCCCTCCACTTT.

This clonotype turned up a few times. This chain links TRBV7-9 with TRBJ1-1; 11 positions match TRBD1. The CDR3 runs 17 residues. The V and J ends lost 5 bases and 0 bases, in that order; junction bases with no gene match: 8. Germline V gives CDR1 SEHNR, CDR2 FQNEAQ (reference sequence). The CDR3 DNA reads as TGTGCCAGCAGCGATTTGGGGACAGGGGGGATGAACACTGAAGCTTTCTTT. This sequence encodes CASSDLGTGGMNTEAFF.

This clonotype was counted many times. This sequence joins TRBV14 and TRBJ2-5; D might be TRBD1 or TRBD2, each matching 5 bases. The CDR3 has 17 amino acids. Germline assignment: CDR1 SGHDN and CDR2 FVKESK. The V end was cut by 2 bases, the J end by 5 bases, with 21 bases between. CDR3 DNA sequence: TGTGCCAGCAGCCAACGACCGGGACCTCCCGAGGGGGAGACCCAGTACTTC. This encodes CASSQRPGPPEGETQYF.

The V and J genes are TRBV28 and TRBJ2-7; 8 bases fit TRBD1. The V gene's germline CDR1 is MDHEN and CDR2 SYDVKM. V was pared by 6 bases and J by 6 bases, with 10 bases of the junction left unmatched. This CDR3 is 14 amino acids long. This CDR3 reads CASRRGQVEGEQYF. The CDR3 nucleotides are TGTGCCAGCAGACGGGGACAGGTGGAAGGCGAGCAGTACTTC.

In its sample, this clonotype was seen many times. This chain uses TRBV4-1 with TRBJ2-1; the match to TRBD1 covers 7 bases. CDR1 and CDR2 from the germline V gene are MGHRA and YSYEKL. V shed 3 bases and J 15 bases; nucleotides not matched to a gene: 11. The CDR3 runs to 13 residues. The CDR3 loop is CASSHPLTGMVFF. The CDR3 nucleotides read TGCGCCAGCAGCCACCCTTTGACAGGGATGGTGTTCTTC.

This clonotype was observed a few times. V is TRBV11-2 and J is TRBJ1-1; D call uncertain. CDR1 and CDR2 (germline): SGHAT, FQNNGV. The V end lost 5 bases, the J end lost 0 bases, and 10 bases lay between the germline ends. CDR3 length equals 14 residues. CDR3 sequence: CASSLTHMNTEAFF. The CDR3 nucleotides are TGTGCCAGCAGCCTCACCCACATGAACACTGAAGCTTTCTTT. Drawing the rest from reference TRBV11-2 and TRBJ1-1, the complete variable domain is EAGVAQSPRYKIIEKRQSVAFWCNPISGHATLYWYQQILGQGPKLLIQFQNNGVVDDSQLPKDRFSAERLKGVDSTLKIQPAKLEDSAVYLCASSLTHMNTEAFFGQGTRLTVV.

The V and J genes are TRBV5-6 and TRBJ1-2; the match to TRBD1 covers 8 bases. The CDR3 runs to 13 residues. After removal of 5 bases from V and 4 bases from J, the junction contained 4 bases not matched to a gene. Germline CDR1 is SGHDT and CDR2 is YYEEEE. The CDR3 loop is CASRGQGGYGYTF. The DNA of the CDR3 is TGTGCCAGCAGAGGACAGGGAGGCTATGGCTACACCTTC. Using reference TRBV5-6 and TRBJ1-2 for the parts outside the CDR3, the full variable domain is DAGVTQSPTHLIKTRGQQVTLRCSPKSGHDTVSWYQQALGQGPQFIFQYYEEEERQRGNFPDRFSGHQFPNYSSELNVNALLLGDSALYLCASRGQGGYGYTFGSGTRLTVV.

The chain recombines TRBV11-2 with TRBJ1-1; 7 bases match TRBD1. Germline CDR1 is SGHAT and CDR2 is FQNNGV. This CDR3 contains 15 residues. The V segment lost 5 bases and the J segment 5 bases; nucleotides outside the gene matches: 11. This CDR3 is CASSVGTGVWTEAFF. The CDR3, as DNA: TGTGCCAGCAGCGTAGGAACAGGGGTTTGGACTGAAGCTTTCTTT.

This chain links TRBV7-6 with TRBJ1-1; no firm D call. Trimming pared 1 base from V and 1 base from J, leaving 10 bases between. This CDR3 has 15 residues. Germline values: CDR1 SGHVS, CDR2 FNYEAQ. Written as DNA, the CDR3 is TGTGCCAGCAGCTTAGGGACGGCGGGGAACACTGAAGCTTTCTTT. This codes for CASSLGTAGNTEAFF.

The table lists this clonotype with many counts. The chain links TRBV10-3 to TRBJ1-3, with D uncertain. Germline CDR1 is ENHRY and CDR2 is SYGVKD. The CDR3 extends over 13 amino acids. The ends were cut back, 4 bases at V and 6 bases at J, with 10 bases in the middle. The CDR3, as DNA: TGTGCCATCAGTGCGGCAGCGACAAACACCATATATTTT. This sequence encodes CAISAAATNTIYF.